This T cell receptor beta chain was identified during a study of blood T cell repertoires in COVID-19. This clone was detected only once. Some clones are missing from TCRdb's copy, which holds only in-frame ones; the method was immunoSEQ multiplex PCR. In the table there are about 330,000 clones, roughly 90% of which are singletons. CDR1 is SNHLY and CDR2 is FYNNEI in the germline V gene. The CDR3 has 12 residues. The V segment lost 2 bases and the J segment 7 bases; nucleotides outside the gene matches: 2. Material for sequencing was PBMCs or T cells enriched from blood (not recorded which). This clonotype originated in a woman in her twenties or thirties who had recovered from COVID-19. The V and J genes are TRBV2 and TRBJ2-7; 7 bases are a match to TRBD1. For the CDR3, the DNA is TGTGCCAGCAGTGAAACAGGGGATGAGCAGTACTTC. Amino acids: CASSETGDEQYF.